Below, 3 T cell receptor beta chains from the same sample are listed, as sequenced in a study of human T cells and chemical hapten exposure. Time point in this sample: healthy volunteer bleed at 2 weeks. Extraction yielded total RNA from whole blood (unfractionated). MiXCR, run by TCRdb on the RACE reads, gives a single entry per CDR3 protein. The sample consists of approximately 44,000 distinct CDR3 sequences, 4% to 4.5% of them appearing once. Sequenced input: whole blood. These receptors came from a human donor in good health. Some clones in this sample may be carry-over from other donors' samples.

Ten or more counts support this clonotype. The V call is TRBV30, the J call TRBJ1-1; D ambiguous. The germline gives CDR1 GTSNPN, CDR2 SVGIG (reference sequence). This CDR3 is 12 amino acids long. V lost 5 bases to trimming and J lost 0 bases, with 7 bases between them. The CDR3: CAWDQMNTEAFF. The DNA of the CDR3 is TGTGCCTGGGATCAGATGAACACTGAAGCTTTCTTT.

The sample holds many counts of this clonotype. The V call is TRBV2, the J call TRBJ2-3; D is uncertain. The germline V gene has CDR1 SNHLY and CDR2 FYNNEI. The CDR3 loop spans 13 amino acids. V was pared by 1 base and J by 2 bases, with 4 bases between. CDR3 amino acids: CASSEVNTDTQYF. For the CDR3, the DNA is TGTGCCAGCAGTGAAGTGAACACAGATACGCAGTATTTT.

This clonotype was found many times. The CDR3 protein is CASSLSEAGSPLHF. The DNA of the CDR3 is TGTGCCAGCAGTTTAAGTGAAGCTGGTTCACCCCTCCACTTT. The genes are TRBV12-3 or TRBV12-4 and TRBJ1-6; D is unclear. V lost 2 bases, J lost 9 bases, and 11 bases lay in between. This CDR3 has 14 residues.